Shown below are 5 T cell receptor beta chains from a single sample sequenced in a study of T cells in tuberculosis. Thawed, overnight-rested PBMC were stained with GMM-loaded CD1B tetramer, viability dye and anti-CD3, then sorted. C32 glucose monomycolate from Rhodococcus equi was loaded onto the CD1B tetramers. The data were produced by immunoSEQ multiplex PCR, yet TCRdb's version contains in-frame clones alone and is incomplete. The sample yields about 59,000 clones, 81% seen once. Material for sequencing was CD1b-GMM tetramer-negative cells sorted from PBMCs. The receptors stem from an adult woman with latent tuberculosis.

The CDR3 DNA reads as TGTGCCAGCAGGGCCCTCGGGGGGCAAAATGAGCAGTTCTTC. Its translation is CASRALGGQNEQFF. V and J are TRBV6-5 and TRBJ2-1; D might be TRBD2 (7 bases). The V gene lost 6 bases and the J gene lost 7 bases, with 16 bases spanning the gap. Germline CDR1 and CDR2: MNHEY and SVGAGI. This CDR3 region has 14 residues.

This chain links TRBV9 with TRBJ1-6, with D uncertain. The CDR3 extends over 14 amino acids. The V end lost 0 bases, the J end lost 10 bases, and 11 bases lay between the germline ends. In germline, CDR1 is SGDLS, CDR2 YYNGEE. CDR3 protein: CASSVDGAGSPLHF. In DNA, the CDR3 is TGTGCCAGCAGCGTAGATGGAGCTGGGTCACCCCTCCACTTT.

V usage is TRBV30 and J usage is TRBJ1-6, with 7 bases lining up with TRBD1. V was pared by 4 bases and J by 4 bases, with 1 base of the junction left unmatched. The CDR3 runs 13 residues. The germline CDR1 and CDR2 sequences are GTSNPN and SVGIG (reference sequence). This CDR3 is CAWTGQYNSPLHF. Written as DNA, the CDR3 is TGTGCCTGGACGGGACAGTATAATTCACCCCTCCACTTT. Based on the CDR3 plus reference TRBV30 and TRBJ1-6, the full variable domain is SQTIHQWPATLVQPVGSPLSLECTVEGTSNPNLYWYRQAAGRGLQLLFYSVGIGQISSEVPQNLSASRPQDRQFILSSKKLLLSDSGFYLCAWTGQYNSPLHFGNGTRLTVT.

This chain uses TRBV7-2 with TRBJ2-3; 8 bases agree with TRBD2. This CDR3 has 17 amino acids. Unmatched junction bases numbered 7, after V lost 0 bases and J lost 2 bases. Germline V gene lookup returns CDR1 SGHTA and CDR2 FQGNSA. The DNA of the CDR3 is TGTGCCAGCAGCTTAGCGCTAACGGGAGGGCCCACAGATACGCAGTATTTT. Encoded protein: CASSLALTGGPTDTQYF.

The chain uses TRBV7-8 and TRBJ1-1; D gene uncertain. Looked up from germline, CDR1 is SGHVS and CDR2 is FQNEAQ. Trimming removed 2 bases from V and 5 bases from J, with 12 bases in between. The length of the CDR3 is 14 residues. CDR3 in amino acids: CASSLWGEPTEAFF. The CDR3 nucleotides are TGTGCCAGCAGCTTATGGGGAGAACCGACTGAAGCTTTCTTT.